Below, 7 T cell receptor beta chains from the same sample are listed, as sequenced in a study of blood T cell repertoires in COVID-19. The table came from immunoSEQ multiplex PCR; TCRdb's copy has only in-frame clones and leaves some out. Of some 120,000 clones in the sample, approximately 84% were seen once. The material sequenced was peripheral blood. The receptors stem from a man between 65 and 85 years old with active or convalescent COVID-19.

This clone was found once. The V call is TRBV19, the J call TRBJ2-6, with 8 bases that match TRBD1. Germline CDR1 LNHDA, CDR2 SQIVND (reference sequence). The CDR3 is 17 residues long. The V gene end was trimmed by 5 bases and the J gene end by 0 bases; junction bases not matched to a gene: 6. The chain's CDR3 is CASSGTGVVSGANVLTF. DNA for the CDR3: TGTGCCAGTAGTGGGACAGGAGTTGTCTCTGGGGCCAACGTCCTGACTTTC.

The rearrangement uses TRBV5-6 and TRBJ1-1, with 7 nucleotides matching TRBD1. Germline V gives CDR1 SGHDT, CDR2 YYEEEE. The CDR3 is 17 residues long. Losses at the gene ends were 4 bases for V and 0 bases for J; bases not matched to a gene: 12. CDR3 DNA sequence: TGTGCCAGCAGCAAATTGCCTTTAGGGACAGTGAACACTGAAGCTTTCTTT. Protein: CASSKLPLGTVNTEAFF.

This chain links TRBV6-5 with TRBJ1-4; D gene ambiguous. This CDR3 region has 12 residues. Germline CDR1 MNHEY, CDR2 SVGAGI. V was clipped by 6 bases and J by 8 bases, with 10 bases between them. The CDR3 DNA follows: TGTGCCAGCAGCTCGACGGGAGAAAAACTGTTTTTT. Its translation: CASSSTGEKLFF.

This clone has only one observation. This chain links TRBV12-5 with TRBJ2-2; a possible D gene is TRBD1 (5 bases). Germline loops: CDR1 LGHNT, CDR2 FRNRAP. The CDR3 extends over 15 amino acids. The ends were cut back, 4 bases at V and 3 bases at J, with 12 bases in the middle. The CDR3: CASGSRTSYTGELFF. The CDR3 DNA sequence: TGTGCTAGTGGTTCCCGGACAAGCTACACCGGGGAGCTGTTTTTT.

V usage is TRBV11-3 and J usage is TRBJ1-4; 9 nucleotides match TRBD1. V gave up 3 bases and J gave up 7 bases; unmatched junction bases: 9. Germline-derived CDR1 and CDR2 are SGHNT and YENEEA. The CDR3 totals 16 residues. CDR3 sequence reads: CASSLRPGQGGEKLFF. For the CDR3, the DNA is TGTGCCAGCAGCTTGCGCCCGGGACAGGGAGGTGAAAAACTGTTTTTT.

The CDR3 reads CASSLFLALTDTQYF. The CDR3 nucleotides are TGTGCCAGCAGCTTATTCCTAGCGCTCACAGATACGCAGTATTTT. This chain connects TRBV13 to TRBJ2-3, with TRBD2 as a possible D gene (6 bases). This CDR3 is built from 15 residues. Trimming left V 2 bases short and J 2 bases short, with 11 bases between. Germline V gives CDR1 PRHDT, CDR2 FYEKMQ (reference sequence).

This clone was seen a few times. This rearrangement joins TRBV18 to TRBJ2-1; 7 bases line up with TRBD1. Looked up from germline, CDR1 is KGHSH and CDR2 is LQKENI. This CDR3 is 15 amino acids long. Trimming took 3 bases from V and 1 from J; bases not matched to a gene: 3. CDR3 region: CASSPSTGSYNEQFF. CDR3 DNA: TGTGCCAGCTCACCCTCGACAGGGTCCTACAATGAGCAGTTCTTC.